This TCR beta chain was sequenced for a study of immune cell composition in non-small cell lung cancer. Trimming pared 3 bases from V and 4 bases from J, leaving 9 bases between. Germline V lookup: CDR1 LNHDA, CDR2 SQIVND (reference sequence). This CDR3 has 13 residues. Sequencing used immunoSEQ multiplex PCR; TCRdb keeps in-frame clones, though not all of them. The sample includes 4,000 to 5,500 clones, about 80% seen only once; the top ten take over 10%. This clone was found a few times. The chain joins TRBV19 to TRBJ1-1; TRBD1 might be the D (6 bases). The sample was lung tumor tissue. The source is a human donor with non-small cell lung cancer. This chain's CDR3 is CASSIRGLTEAFF. Written as DNA, the CDR3 is TGTGCCAGTAGTATCCGGGGGCTCACTGAAGCTTTCTTT.